One and the same sample provided the 3 T cell receptor beta chains below, sequenced in a study of PD-L1 blockade in urothelial cancer. Data came from immunoSEQ multiplex PCR; TCRdb stores just in-frame clones and leaves some out. The data show tens of thousands of clones, with roughly 80% seen just once and 4.7% held by the top ten. The sample was PBMCs, taken around atezolizumab (anti-PD-L1) treatment. The receptors derive from a man in his 70s with urothelial cancer.

V and J are TRBV28 and TRBJ2-7, with TRBD1 identical over 7 bases. CDR1 is MDHEN and CDR2 is SYDVKM in the germline V gene. This CDR3 comprises 16 residues. Trimming took 4 bases from V and 0 from J; bases not matched to a gene: 9. In DNA, the CDR3 is TGTGCCAGCAGTTACGCCGGGACAGCCCCCTCCTACGAGCAGTACTTC. This sequence encodes CASSYAGTAPSYEQYF.

This clone appeared once. The chain recombines TRBV7-9 with TRBJ2-3, with a possible D match to TRBD1 (5 bases). The V end was cut by 3 bases, the J end by 3 bases, with 13 bases between. This CDR3 has 15 residues. From germline, CDR1 is SEHNR and CDR2 FQNEAQ (reference sequence). CDR3 nucleotides: TGTGCCAGCAGCTTTAGCCAGGGAAGGACAGATACGCAGTATTTT. Its translation is CASSFSQGRTDTQYF.

V and J are TRBV28 and TRBJ2-3, with TRBD2 as a possible D gene (5 bases). V lost 4 bases to trimming and J lost 6 bases, with 20 bases between them. Germline V gene sequence: CDR1 MDHEN, CDR2 SYDVKM. This CDR3 is 16 amino acids long. CDR3 in DNA: TGTGCCAGCAGTTCCGCTTCCGGACTGGGTTATGATACGCAGTATTTT. It encodes CASSSASGLGYDTQYF.